The present TCR beta chain was sequenced within a study of blood T cell repertoires in COVID-19 (dated by TCRdb to 2020 to 2022). Background for the entire study: Samples from collaborators originated in the United States, Italy and Spain and spanned both the acute and convalescent phases of COVID-19. The material from the prospective study consisted of cDNA or gDNA derived from T cells, B-cell-depleted T cells, or PBMCs. The dataset comprised deeply sampled blood TCRbeta repertoires from subjects exposed to, actively infected with, or recovered from COVID-19. The repertoires were made available in a free public database intended to serve as a resource for research on the immune response to SARS-CoV-2. The samples were drawn from two sources: the first 160 participants of the ongoing ImmuneRACE study, and some 1,300 subjects contributed by 6 global collaborators. Sample metadata almost always included a de-identified subject ID, COVID-19 status, age in years and sex. Where available, HLA class I and class II types were taken from metadata supplied by the sample provider and were not determined by assay-based typing. General conclusions and limits of the study: The quantity of clinical and demographic metadata differed by source and by participant and was supplied without curation.

One collaborating source in Seattle enrolled patients while the patients were actively infected and followed the patients over time throughout the course of disease. The collaborating institutions used their own protocols to collect whole blood in K2EDTA tubes. For TCRbeta analysis, collaborators shipped samples as frozen whole blood, isolated PBMCs, or DNA extracted from either of those sample types. From a lookup of the germline V gene, CDR1 and CDR2 are KGHSH and LQKENI. From V the trimming removes 2 bases and from J it removes 7 bases, while the gene matches leave 2 bases of the junction unaccounted for. From the cysteine through the phenylalanine, the CDR3 covers 13 amino acids. CDR3 DNA is the only sequence kept; it has 39 bases, read in frame from the first base. A word on this clone: There is no known antigen for this receptor. No base qualities exist here, and no much larger clone lies one base off it.

TCRbeta CDR3 regions were amplified from genomic DNA using the immunoSEQ Assay, a bias-controlled multiplex PCR. As for the original processing: Nucleated cell counts per sample were estimated from amplification of reference gene primers within the assay. To quantify the absolute abundance of each unique TCRbeta CDR3 rearrangement, sequence reads were collapsed and filtered. For each sample, productive Simpson clonality was calculated as the square root of Simpson's diversity index over productive rearrangements. TCRdb obtained this table from immuneACCESS and retained in-frame rearrangements with V and J assigned. These tables miss some clones; where compared with another copy, unresolved V genes account for less than half of the shortfall, and the remainder is unexplained. V and J calls and clone size follow that table, whereas D and trimming were derived from the DNA. The sample records about 390,000 clones, 80% to 90% of which are singletons. Roughly 2.1% of the sample rests with the top ten.

The chain is assembled from TRBV18 and TRBJ1-5; 7 central bases correspond to TRBD1. The specimen was peripheral blood. The origin of this receptor is a woman in her sixties or seventies with COVID-19, enrolled during active disease. The CDR3 is CASSPDREQPQHF. The bases are TGTGCCAGCTCACCAGACAGGGAACAGCCCCAGCATTTT.